Each of the 16 T cell receptor beta chains below was sequenced from the same sample in a study of STAT5B mutations in CD4+ large granular lymphocyte leukemia. Data came from immunoSEQ multiplex PCR; TCRdb stores just in-frame clones and leaves some out. This sample has more than 30,000 clones; 65% to 80% occur once, and the top ten carry about 1.9%. Sequencing used CD4+ T cells from blood buffy coats. These receptors were collected from a human donor in good health.

This rearrangement joins TRBV5-1 to TRBJ2-1; TRBD2 matches 8 bases. The CDR3 is 19 amino acids. Germline V lookup: CDR1 SGHRS, CDR2 YFSETQ. V dropped 2 bases and J dropped 0; count of bases not matched to a gene: 13. CDR3 sequence reads: CASSFGRGGGTSSYNEQFF. CDR3 coding DNA: TGCGCCAGCAGCTTCGGTAGGGGCGGGGGGACTAGCTCCTACAATGAGCAGTTCTTC.

The chain uses TRBV4-3 and TRBJ1-6, with TRBD1 identical over 10 bases. V shed 4 bases, J shed 6 bases, and the junction held 3 bases outside the gene matches. The CDR3 consists of 15 residues. Germline lookup yields CDR1 LGHNA and CDR2 YSLEER. The CDR3: CASSRRDRGNSPLHF. The CDR3 DNA follows: TGCGCCAGCAGCCGTAGGGACAGGGGTAATTCACCCCTCCACTTT.

V is TRBV6-1 and J is TRBJ1-5; maybe TRBD1 (6 bases). CDR1 and CDR2 from the germline V gene are MNHNS and SASEGT. The CDR3 loop spans 15 amino acids. Trimming removed 10 bases from V and 5 bases from J, with 21 bases in between. The CDR3 DNA sequence: TGTGCCACCAAACGGGGGGGGGCGCTTGATCAGCCCCAGCATTTT. Translation gives CATKRGGALDQPQHF.

The rearrangement joins TRBV9 to TRBJ2-1, with TRBD1 matching over 9 bases. Germline loops: CDR1 SGDLS, CDR2 YYNGEE. The CDR3 spans 16 residues. V trimming: 4 bases; J trimming: 9 bases; junction bases outside the gene matches: 14. The CDR3 sequence: CASSLRSGTGLFEQFF. The CDR3 region has the DNA TGTGCCAGCAGCCTACGATCCGGGACAGGGTTGTTTGAGCAGTTCTTC.

There are a few counts of this clone. This chain uses TRBV7-6 with TRBJ2-2, with TRBD2 matching over 8 bases. V lost 4 bases, J lost 5 bases, and 12 bases stayed unmatched. This CDR3 is built from 17 residues. The V gene's germline CDR1 is SGHVS and CDR2 FNYEAQ. As DNA, the CDR3 is TGTGCCAGCAGCTGGAGTAGCGGGGAGATGGCGACCGGGGAGCTGTTTTTT. This translates into CASSWSSGEMATGELFF.

This clone has more than one count but fewer than ten. The J gene is TRBJ1-1, the V gene TRBV5-1; tentative D call: TRBD1 (6 bases). CDR3 length: 14 amino acids. Germline V gene data show CDR1 as SGHRS and CDR2 as YFSETQ. The V and J ends lost 6 bases and 0 bases respectively, with 12 bases between them. CDR3 protein: CASIQGTLNTEAFF. CDR3 sequence (DNA): TGCGCCAGCATCCAGGGGACATTGAACACTGAAGCTTTCTTT.

The J gene is TRBJ2-2, the V gene TRBV6-1, with a tentative D call TRBD1 (5 bases). The ends were cut back, 4 bases at V and 5 bases at J, with 11 bases in the middle. Looked up from germline, CDR1 is MNHNS and CDR2 is SASEGT. This CDR3 comprises 14 residues. The CDR3 is CASSGLRGTGELFF. The CDR3 DNA sequence: TGTGCCAGCAGTGGTTTAAGGGGAACCGGGGAGCTGTTTTTT.

This clone is a singleton in its sample. V and J are TRBV25-1 and TRBJ2-3; the D gene is possibly TRBD2 (5 bases). This CDR3 has 14 residues. The germline V gene encodes CDR1 MGHDK and CDR2 SYGVNS. V shed 2 bases and J shed 3 bases, with 9 bases lying between them. In DNA, the CDR3 is TGTGCCAGCAGTGAAGAGGGTTTAACAGATACGCAGTATTTT. It specifies CASSEEGLTDTQYF.

The V call is TRBV7-2, the J call TRBJ1-1, with D maybe TRBD1 (6 bases). CDR3 length: 15 amino acids. CDR1 is SGHTA and CDR2 is FQGNSA in the germline V gene. V lost 5 bases, J lost 6 bases, and 19 bases lay in between. The CDR3 loop is CASSQRQDPTAEAFF. CDR3 coding DNA: TGTGCCAGCAGCCAACGACAGGACCCTACGGCTGAAGCTTTCTTT. Full variable domain (outside the CDR3, taken from reference TRBV7-2 and TRBJ1-1): GAGVSQSPSNKVTEKGKDVELRCDPISGHTALYWYRQSLGQGLEFLIYFQGNSAPDKSGLPSDRFSAERTGGSVSTLTIQRTQQEDSAVYLCASSQRQDPTAEAFFGQGTRLTVV.

This clone occurred once. This chain joins TRBV5-6 and TRBJ2-6, with TRBD1 matching over 8 bases. Per the germline V gene, CDR1 is SGHDT and CDR2 is YYEEEE. This CDR3 spans 17 amino acids. V lost 1 base and J lost 2; bases outside the gene matches: 5. CDR3 sequence (DNA): TGTGCCAGCAGCTTGTTTCAGGGGGCTACTGGGGCCAACGTCCTGACTTTC. Its translation: CASSLFQGATGANVLTF.

The CDR3 DNA follows: TGTGCCAGCAGCGTAGCTGTTGGCAGGGGGCTTGGAGATACGCAGTATTTT. Its protein product is CASSVAVGRGLGDTQYF. The rearrangement uses TRBV9 and TRBJ2-3; the match to TRBD1 covers 8 bases. This CDR3 is built from 17 residues. V gave up 0 bases and J gave up 5 bases; unmatched junction bases: 11. Germline CDR1 is SGDLS and CDR2 is YYNGEE.

J is TRBJ1-2 and V is TRBV5-1; 9 bases align to TRBD1. Germline CDR1 SGHRS, CDR2 YFSETQ. V lost 4 bases to trimming and J lost 8 bases; unmatched junction nucleotides: 9. The CDR3 is 14 residues long. This CDR3 is CASSLTGGVLGYTF. The CDR3 nucleotides read TGCGCCAGCAGCCTGACAGGGGGGGTATTAGGCTACACCTTC.

The J gene is TRBJ1-4, the V gene TRBV19; a possible D gene is TRBD1 (5 bases). Trimming took 4 bases from V and 8 from J, leaving 14 bases between them. CDR1 is LNHDA, CDR2 SQIVND, per germline (reference sequence). CDR3 length: 14 residues. The CDR3 coding sequence is TGTGCCAGTAGTAGCCAGGGTAGTGGGGAAAAACTGTTTTTT. Protein: CASSSQGSGEKLFF.

The V and J genes are TRBV14 and TRBJ2-1, with TRBD2 matching over 16 bases. Looked up from germline, CDR1 is SGHDN and CDR2 is FVKESK. V dropped 5 bases and J dropped 4; count of bases not matched to a gene: 5. The CDR3 is 17 amino acids. The CDR3 DNA sequence: TGTGCCAGCAGCAGGGGACTAGCGGGAGGGCGATACAATGAGCAGTTCTTC. Translating it yields CASSRGLAGGRYNEQFF. Full variable domain (missing parts from reference TRBV14 and TRBJ2-1): EAGVTQFPSHSVIEKGQTVTLRCDPISGHDNLYWYRRVMGKEIKFLLHFVKESKQDESGMPNNRFLAERTGGTYSTLKVQPAELEDSGVYFCASSRGLAGGRYNEQFFGPGTRLTVL.

This clone was seen a handful of times. The chain has TRBV19 and TRBJ2-2, with a possible D match to TRBD2 (5 bases). CDR3 length: 15 amino acids. V was clipped by 3 bases and J by 2 bases, with 10 bases between them. Germline V CDR1 and CDR2: LNHDA, SQIVND (reference sequence). This chain's CDR3 is CASSMQDSNTGELFF. The CDR3 nucleotides are TGTGCCAGTAGTATGCAGGACTCAAACACCGGGGAGCTGTTTTTT.

CDR3: CASSDSRGVGYTF. As DNA, the CDR3 is TGCGCCAGCAGCGATAGTCGAGGGGTAGGCTACACCTTC. V usage is TRBV5-1 and J usage is TRBJ1-2; tentatively, D is TRBD1 (5 bases). Germline V CDR1 and CDR2: SGHRS, YFSETQ. Trimming removed 4 bases at V and 8 bases at J, with 15 bases between. There are 13 residues in the CDR3.